Listed below are T cell receptor beta chains from one sample, sequenced in a study of cytomegalovirus exposure and HLA in healthy donors. TCRdb keeps only in-frame clones here, not all; method: immunoSEQ multiplex PCR. Seen here are 250,000 to 400,000 clones, around 90% observed once, and the top ten hold about 0.96%. Material for sequencing was PBMCs. Source of these receptors: a man younger than 40 in good health and CMV-seronegative. CDR3s include the opening cysteine and the closing phenylalanine or tryptophan. A D gene is named only where the DNA matches it firmly. Size tells how often a clone was seen (once, few, many) or the class of an expanded clone, and some rows leave it out.

TRBV9	-	-	TRBJ2-6	CASSVELGLRANVLTF	TGTGCCAGCAGCGTAGAGCTGGGGCTTAGGGCCAACGTCCTGACTTTC
TRBV21-1	-	-	TRBJ2-3	CAGLKWDRGMDTQYF	TGTGCCGGCTTGAAATGGGACAGGGGTATGGATACGCAGTATTTT
TRBV6-1	TRBD1	once	TRBJ1-6	CASSYDRDSPLHF	TGTGCCAGCAGTTATGACAGGGATTCACCCCTCCACTTT
TRBV10-3	TRBD1	-	TRBJ1-1	CAISAQDRVNTEAFF	TGTGCCATCAGTGCTCAAGACAGGGTGAACACTGAAGCTTTCTTT
TRBV6-5	TRBD1	-	TRBJ2-5	CASSQGTGTAQTQYF	TGTGCCAGCAGCCAAGGGACAGGGACTGCGCAGACCCAGTACTTC
TRBV7-9	-	-	TRBJ2-7	CASSLGGNSYEQYF	TGTGCCAGCAGCTTAGGAGGAAACTCCTACGAGCAGTACTTC
TRBV7-8	-	-	TRBJ1-2	CASSLDIRAGGYTF	TGTGCCAGCAGCTTAGATATTAGGGCGGGTGGCTACACCTTC
TRBV7-9	-	-	TRBJ1-4	CASIERTNEKLFF	TGTGCCAGCATCGAGAGAACTAATGAAAAACTGTTTTTT
TRBV29-1	-	-	TRBJ2-1	CSVAPGHLYNEQFF	TGCAGCGTTGCCCCGGGACATTTATACAATGAGCAGTTCTTC
TRBV7-8	-	-	TRBJ2-7	CASSPSGGPSYEQYF	TGTGCCAGCAGCCCCTCGGGGGGCCCATCCTACGAGCAGTACTTC
TRBV6-5	-	-	TRBJ2-1	CASSSTPEQFF	TGTGCCAGCAGTTCCACACCGGAGCAGTTCTTC
TRBV15	-	once	TRBJ2-7	CATSRQGWGRGYEQYF	TGTGCCACCAGCAGACAGGGATGGGGCCGAGGCTACGAGCAGTACTTC
TRBV20-1	-	once	TRBJ1-1	CSARQAIEAFF	TGCAGTGCTAGACAGGCGATAGAAGCTTTCTTT
TRBV5-8	TRBD1	-	TRBJ1-2	CASSRGQGDGYTF	TGTGCCAGCAGCCGAGGACAGGGCGATGGCTACACCTTC
TRBV27	-	-	TRBJ2-7	CASSFFAGHYEQYF	TGTGCCAGCAGTTTTTTCGCGGGGCACTACGAGCAGTACTTC
TRBV5-4	-	once	TRBJ1-3	CASSFNSGNTIYF	TGTGCCAGCAGCTTTAACTCTGGAAACACCATATATTTT
TRBV5-4	TRBD2	-	TRBJ2-5	CASSAGALAGGETQYF	TGTGCCAGCAGCGCTGGGGCCCTAGCGGGGGGAGAGACCCAGTACTTC
TRBV5-1	-	-	TRBJ2-5	CASSPRALETQYF	TGCGCCAGCAGCCCGAGAGCCCTGGAGACCCAGTACTTC
TRBV6-1	-	-	TRBJ1-5	CASSGQLMNQPQHF	TGTGCCAGCAGCGGACAGTTGATGAATCAGCCCCAGCATTTT
TRBV4-3	TRBD1	-	TRBJ2-3	CASSQDRQGPTSTQYF	TGCGCCAGCAGCCAAGATCGACAGGGACCCACGTCCACGCAGTATTTT
TRBV5-1	-	-	TRBJ2-1	CASSLVHPNEQFF	TGCGCCAGCAGCTTGGTTCATCCCAATGAGCAGTTCTTC
TRBV12-5	-	-	TRBJ2-1	CASGLGTSQGWNEQFF	TGTGCTAGTGGTTTAGGGACCTCACAGGGATGGAATGAGCAGTTCTTC
TRBV7-7	TRBD2	-	TRBJ2-1	CASSPRLAGGYNEQFF	TGTGCCAGCAGCCCGAGACTAGCGGGGGGTTACAATGAGCAGTTCTTC
TRBV27	-	-	TRBJ2-6	CASSPQHLSGANVLTF	TGTGCCAGCAGTCCACAACACCTCTCTGGGGCCAACGTCCTGACTTTC
TRBV29-1	-	-	TRBJ1-2	CSVNLGGDYGYTF	TGCAGCGTTAACCTTGGCGGGGACTATGGCTACACCTTC
TRBV7-9	TRBD2	-	TRBJ2-1	CASSPDWGGAYNEQFF	TGTGCCAGCAGTCCGGATTGGGGAGGGGCCTACAATGAGCAGTTCTTC
TRBV6-5	-	once	TRBJ1-6	CASSYPTGGGSSPLHF	TGTGCCAGCAGTTACCCGACGGGGGGGGGATCCTCACCCCTCCACTTT
TRBV19	TRBD1	-	TRBJ1-3	CASSPLTGASGNTIYF	TGTGCCAGTAGTCCGCTTACAGGGGCCTCTGGAAACACCATATATTTT
TRBV6-1	-	once	TRBJ1-6	CASSEALKTDGVSYNSPLHF	TGTGCCAGCAGTGAAGCCCTTAAGACAGATGGGGTCTCCTATAATTCACCCCTCCACTTT
TRBV9	-	-	TRBJ1-4	CASSVGQGSTNEKLFF	TGTGCCAGCAGCGTAGGTCAGGGGAGTACTAATGAAAAACTGTTTTTT
TRBV30	-	-	TRBJ2-5	CAWSRGYLKTTQYF	TGTGCCTGGAGCCGGGGTTACCTAAAGACGACCCAGTACTTC
TRBV4-1	TRBD2	once	TRBJ2-1	CASSQERSGGTLVGDEQFF	TGCGCCAGCAGCCAAGAAAGAAGCGGGGGGACTCTTGTTGGCGATGAGCAGTTCTTC
TRBV5-1	TRBD2	-	TRBJ2-7	CASSFKVAGGSYEQYF	TGCGCCAGCAGCTTCAAGGTAGCGGGGGGCTCCTACGAGCAGTACTTC
TRBV11-2	-	-	TRBJ2-7	CASSLAGVVNEQYF	TGTGCCAGCAGCTTAGCAGGGGTTGTCAACGAGCAGTACTTC
TRBV30	TRBD2	-	TRBJ2-1	CAWKERGGSYNEQFF	TGTGCCTGGAAAGAGCGGGGGGGCTCCTACAATGAGCAGTTCTTC
TRBV2	-	-	TRBJ2-4	CAISPASGKNIQYF	TGTGCCATCAGCCCTGCGAGTGGCAAAAACATTCAGTACTTC
TRBV7-9	TRBD1	-	TRBJ1-1	CASSLGQGSNTEAFF	TGTGCCAGCAGCTTAGGACAGGGGTCGAACACTGAAGCTTTCTTT
TRBV11-3	TRBD2	-	TRBJ2-2	CASSLVAGANTGELFF	TGTGCCAGCAGCTTAGTAGCGGGGGCGAACACCGGGGAGCTGTTTTTT
TRBV4-3	TRBD2	-	TRBJ2-2	CASSLRTSGGTGELFF	TGCGCCAGCAGCCTCAGGACTAGCGGGGGGACCGGGGAGCTGTTTTTT
TRBV7-2	-	-	TRBJ2-3	CASSPRLRQRGDTQYF	TGTGCCAGCAGCCCTCGCCTAAGACAAAGGGGGGATACGCAGTATTTT
TRBV9	-	-	TRBJ2-3	CASSPGRPTDTQYF	TGTGCCAGCAGCCCCGGGAGACCCACAGATACGCAGTATTTT
TRBV29-1	-	-	TRBJ2-2	CSVRGITGELFF	TGCAGCGTTAGGGGTATAACCGGGGAGCTGTTTTTT
TRBV5-1	-	-	TRBJ2-3	CASIRSGSGTQYF	TGCGCCAGCATTAGATCAGGGTCCGGTACGCAGTATTTT
TRBV19	-	-	TRBJ2-4	CASSIDTDPGHLAKNIQYF	TGTGCCAGTAGTATAGATACCGATCCGGGACACCTAGCCAAAAACATTCAGTACTTC
TRBV27	TRBD1	once	TRBJ2-7	CASSLVTGGGSYEQYF	TGTGCCAGCAGTTTAGTGACAGGGGGGGGCTCCTACGAGCAGTACTTC
TRBV7-8	-	-	TRBJ2-7	CASSLAGGSYEQYF	TGTGCCAGCAGCTTAGCGGGGGGATCCTACGAGCAGTACTTC
TRBV27	-	once	TRBJ1-5	CASARVGGIQPQHF	TGTGCCAGCGCACGGGTGGGGGGGATACAGCCCCAGCATTTT
TRBV11-2	-	-	TRBJ1-1	CASSLALTGLGTEAFF	TGTGCCAGCAGCTTGGCCCTAACAGGGTTAGGGACTGAAGCTTTCTTT
TRBV27	-	-	TRBJ1-2	CASSVQGQSNYGYTF	TGTGCCAGCAGTGTCCAGGGACAAAGTAACTATGGCTACACCTTC
TRBV6-5	TRBD2	-	TRBJ2-7	CASRSGGDFTVQYF	TGTGCCAGCAGGAGCGGGGGGGACTTTACGGTGCAGTACTTC
TRBV6-6	TRBD1	-	TRBJ2-7	CASSSLGQGFSYEQYF	TGTGCCAGCAGTTCCCTGGGACAGGGATTCTCCTACGAGCAGTACTTC